This T cell receptor (beta chain) was sequenced for a study of blood T cell repertoires in COVID-19. Across the study: Samples representing acute and convalescent COVID-19 were sourced from the United States, Italy and Spain. PBMCs, B-cell-depleted T cells, or T cells provided the cDNA or gDNA that made up the material.

From germline, CDR1 is MDHEN and CDR2 SYDVKM. Losses at the gene ends were 3 bases for V and 8 bases for J; bases not matched to a gene: 10. There are 15 residues in the CDR3. In the authors' methods: Amplification of reference gene primers provided the estimated nucleated cell counts. Using immunoSEQ multiplex PCR, the repertoire was profiled, and TCRdb retains in-frame clones only, with some absent. V, J and clone size derive from that table, while D and trimming were established from the DNA sequence. Here the sample spans some 330,000 clones, roughly 86% being singletons. Patients at the Seattle site were enrolled during active infection and followed longitudinally.

Specimen: peripheral blood. The chain combines TRBV28 with TRBJ2-1, with 7 nucleotides matching TRBD1. This receptor was identified in a woman in her twenties or thirties with COVID-19, enrolled during active disease. The CDR3 region is CASSLKITGADEQFF. In nucleotides, the CDR3 is TGTGCCAGCAGTTTGAAAATAACAGGGGCCGATGAGCAGTTCTTC.